This T cell receptor beta chain was sequenced in a study of OX40 agonist ivuxolimab in advanced cancers. The CDR3 spans 14 residues. The germline gives CDR1 SQVTM, CDR2 ANQGSEA. V lost 4 bases to trimming and J lost 5 bases; unmatched junction nucleotides: 5. Profiled with immunoSEQ multiplex PCR; TCRdb holds only in-frame clones, not every one. The data contain 90,000 or so clones, roughly 90% of them singletons. The chain uses TRBV29-1 and TRBJ2-2; 9 positions match TRBD1. This material consisted of CD4+ or CD8+ T cells sorted from blood, taken in a trial of the OX40 agonist ivuxolimab. This receptor was obtained from an adult with an advanced solid tumor such as melanoma, head and neck, liver or kidney cancer. CDR3 DNA sequence: TGCAGCGTTGGAAGGGACAGGGTGACCGGGGAGCTGTTTTTT. This sequence encodes CSVGRDRVTGELFF.